Sequencing of this TCR beta chain was carried out in a study of hypomethylating agent response in myelodysplastic syndrome. The data were produced by immunoSEQ multiplex PCR, yet TCRdb's version contains in-frame clones alone and is incomplete. The sample lists roughly 4,600 clones, roughly 80% seen once, with approximately 20% in the top ten. General study findings and limits: Responders gained more novel clonotypes; non-responders had more contracted clonotypes after treatment.

In the case of this clone: Its target is unknown.

The junction had 18 bases not matched to a gene; V was cut back by 4 bases and J by 6 bases. Germline V gene data show CDR1 as SGHKS and CDR2 as YYEKEE (reference sequence). There are 18 residues in the CDR3. Sample: bone marrow, taken before or after starting hypomethylating agent treatment for myelodysplastic syndrome (not recorded which). V gene TRBV5-5 combines with J gene TRBJ2-7, with 11 bases aligning to TRBD2. The receptor was isolated from a human donor with myelodysplastic syndrome. CDR3 protein: CASSPTPGLAVIGFEQYF. CDR3 bases: TGTGCCAGCAGCCCCACCCCGGGACTAGCGGTGATAGGATTCGAGCAGTACTTC. The whole variable domain, filled in from reference TRBV5-5 and TRBJ2-7, reads DAGVTQSPTHLIKTRGQQVTLRCSPISGHKSVSWYQQVLGQGPQFIFQYYEKEERGRGNFPDRFSARQFPNYSSELNVNALLLGDSALYLCASSPTPGLAVIGFEQYFGPGTRLTVT.